The present T cell receptor (beta chain) was sequenced within a study of identical twins. TCRdb recomputed calls from the 5' RACE reads with MiXCR, one row per CDR3 protein. The sample shows under 900,000 distinct CDR3 sequences, 18% of them seen only once. This clonotype was seen many times. CDR1 and CDR2 from the germline V gene are SGHRS and YFSETQ. The CDR3 has 14 residues. V lost 0 bases and J lost 5, with 9 bases in between. This sample also appeared in a second study, on T cells expressing NK-cell markers. From that second work: All TCR beta repertoires analysed originated from sorted CD3+CD56+NKG2C+, CD3+CD56+NKG2C- and CD3+CD56-NKG2C+ T cells.

The TCR comes from a woman younger than 35 in good health. Sequenced sample: PBMCs. The V gene is TRBV5-1, the J gene TRBJ2-1; D is uncertain. The CDR3 loop is CASSLDPENNEQFF. The DNA for the CDR3 is TGCGCCAGCAGCTTGGATCCGGAAAACAATGAGCAGTTCTTC.